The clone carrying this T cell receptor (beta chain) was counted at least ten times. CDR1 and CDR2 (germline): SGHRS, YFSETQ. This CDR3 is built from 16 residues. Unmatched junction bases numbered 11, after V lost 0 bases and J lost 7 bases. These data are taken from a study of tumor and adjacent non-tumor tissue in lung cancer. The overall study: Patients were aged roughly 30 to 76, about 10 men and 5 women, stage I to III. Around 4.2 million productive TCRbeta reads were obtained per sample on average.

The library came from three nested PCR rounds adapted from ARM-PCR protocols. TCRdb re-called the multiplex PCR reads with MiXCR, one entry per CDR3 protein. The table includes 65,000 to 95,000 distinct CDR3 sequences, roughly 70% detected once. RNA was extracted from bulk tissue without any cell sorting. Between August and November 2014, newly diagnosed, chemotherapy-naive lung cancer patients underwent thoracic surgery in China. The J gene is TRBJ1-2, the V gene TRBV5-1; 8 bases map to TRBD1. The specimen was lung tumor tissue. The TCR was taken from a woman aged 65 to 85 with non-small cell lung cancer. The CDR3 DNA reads TGCGCCAGCAGCTTGGCCTTGGCAGGGGGCAGCGCTGGCTACACCTTC. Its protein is CASSLALAGGSAGYTF.